This is a list of T cell receptor beta chains from one sample in a study of blood T cell repertoires in COVID-19. Produced via immunoSEQ multiplex PCR; TCRdb's table is partial and in-frame only. Of some 170,000 clones detected, over 65% appear once; the ten largest clones hold roughly 8.4%. Sequencing was carried out using peripheral blood. All receptors come from a man aged 55-75 years with acute or convalescent COVID-19. Both conserved end residues are part of each CDR3. The order of the fields is J gene, clone size, V gene, D gene, CDR3 length, CDR3 DNA, CDR3 protein. A D gene is named only where the DNA matches it firmly. Size values are once, few and many counts, or a class for expanded clones, and some rows have none.

J: TRBJ2-3
size: NA
V: TRBV27
D: TRBD1
length: 14
DNA: TGTGCCAGCAGTCCGGGACAGGGGGTGGATACGCAGTATTTT
CDR3: CASSPGQGVDTQYF

J: TRBJ2-2
size: once
V: TRBV15
D: NA
length: 16
DNA: TGTGCCACCAGTGAGATGGGAGCCACGAACACCGGGGAGCTGTTTTTT
CDR3: CATSEMGATNTGELFF

J: TRBJ1-2
size: few
V: TRBV19
D: NA
length: 13
DNA: TGTGCCAGTAGTATTTCGGGGGTCAATGGCTACACCTTC
CDR3: CASSISGVNGYTF

J: TRBJ2-3
size: NA
V: TRBV7-7
D: NA
length: 16
DNA: TGTGCCAGCAGCTTAGGCCGGGGGGCTTTCACAGATACGCAGTATTTT
CDR3: CASSLGRGAFTDTQYF

J: TRBJ1-3
size: NA
V: TRBV19
D: TRBD1
length: 14
DNA: TGTGCCAGCAGACAGGGTTACTCTGGAAACACCATATATTTT
CDR3: CASRQGYSGNTIYF

J: TRBJ2-5
size: NA
V: TRBV29-1
D: TRBD2
length: 15
DNA: TGCAGCGTTGCCTGGGGACTAGCATTCCAAGAGACCCAGTACTTC
CDR3: CSVAWGLAFQETQYF

J: TRBJ2-5
size: NA
V: TRBV24-1
D: TRBD1
length: 17
DNA: TGTGCCACCAGTGATTTCAGGACAGGGGGTGGGCGGGAGACCCAGTACTTC
CDR3: CATSDFRTGGGRETQYF

J: TRBJ1-3
size: NA
V: TRBV9
D: TRBD1
length: 15
DNA: TGTGCCAGCAGTGATACAGGGGGCTCTGGAAACACCATATATTTT
CDR3: CASSDTGGSGNTIYF

J: TRBJ2-7
size: NA
V: TRBV6-2/TRBV6-3
D: NA
length: 14
DNA: TGTGCCAGCAGTTACTCACAGGGCCCGTACGAGCAGTACTTC
CDR3: CASSYSQGPYEQYF

J: TRBJ1-2
size: NA
V: TRBV6-5
D: NA
length: 12
DNA: TGTGCCAGCAGAACAGAAGACTATGGCTACACCTTC
CDR3: CASRTEDYGYTF

J: TRBJ2-7
size: NA
V: TRBV19
D: NA
length: 13
DNA: TGTGCCAGTAGTCAGCAGCGCAACTACGAGCAGTACTTC
CDR3: CASSQQRNYEQYF

J: TRBJ2-2
size: NA
V: TRBV9
D: NA
length: 15
DNA: TGTGCCAGCAGCCTTACAGGCTCGAACACCGGGGAGCTGTTTTTT
CDR3: CASSLTGSNTGELFF

J: TRBJ2-7
size: NA
V: TRBV6-5
D: NA
length: 15
DNA: TGTGCCAGCAGTTACGAGAGCAGGGGTGCCTACGAGCAGTACTTC
CDR3: CASSYESRGAYEQYF

J: TRBJ1-2
size: NA
V: TRBV6-5
D: NA
length: 14
DNA: TGTGCCAGCAGTTACTCGGACGGGAGCTATGGCTACACCTTC
CDR3: CASSYSDGSYGYTF

J: TRBJ2-7
size: few
V: TRBV7-6
D: TRBD1
length: 14
DNA: TGTGCCAGCAGCTTGGGGCAGGGGGCCTACGAGCAGTACTTC
CDR3: CASSLGQGAYEQYF

J: TRBJ2-7
size: NA
V: TRBV2
D: TRBD2
length: 13
DNA: TGTGCCAGCAGTGAGCGGGGGACGAGCGAGCAGTACTTC
CDR3: CASSERGTSEQYF

J: TRBJ2-1
size: once
V: TRBV7-6
D: NA
length: 12
DNA: TGTGCCAGCAGCTCCCGACAGGCACAGCAGTTCTTC
CDR3: CASSSRQAQQFF

J: TRBJ2-7
size: NA
V: TRBV6-5
D: TRBD1
length: 13
DNA: TGTGCCAGCAGGACGACAGGGACCTACGAGCAGTACTTC
CDR3: CASRTTGTYEQYF

J: TRBJ1-4
size: NA
V: TRBV18
D: TRBD1
length: 14
DNA: TGTGCCAGCTCACCTGACAGGGGATATGAAAAACTGTTTTTT
CDR3: CASSPDRGYEKLFF

J: TRBJ2-7
size: NA
V: TRBV13
D: TRBD1
length: 17
DNA: TGTGCCAGCAGCTTAAGCCACGGGACAGGGGTCAAGTACGAGCAGTACTTC
CDR3: CASSLSHGTGVKYEQYF

J: TRBJ1-1
size: NA
V: TRBV6-1
D: NA
length: 14
DNA: TGTGCCAGCAGTGAAGCAAAAAAAGGGGCTGGAGCTTTCTTT
CDR3: CASSEAKKGAGAFF

J: TRBJ2-7
size: NA
V: TRBV21-1
D: NA
length: 15
DNA: TGTGCCAGCAGCATCTACCGGGACAGGGGCTACGAGCAGTACTTC
CDR3: CASSIYRDRGYEQYF